Listed here are 19 T cell receptor beta chains from one sample, sequenced in a study of OX40 agonist ivuxolimab in advanced cancers. Measured with immunoSEQ multiplex PCR; TCRdb has only the in-frame clones, and not every one. The sample gives about 86,000 clones, roughly 89% of which show up once; about 8.7% is in the top ten. The source was CD4+ or CD8+ T cells sorted from blood, collected in a trial of the OX40 agonist ivuxolimab. The receptors derive from an adult with an advanced solid tumor such as melanoma, head and neck, liver or kidney cancer.

The chain has TRBV18 and TRBJ2-5; no clear D gene. The CDR3 has 12 residues. Trimming stripped 3 bases from V and 0 bases from J, with 2 bases between. Per germline, CDR1 KGHSH and CDR2 LQKENI. As DNA, the CDR3 is TGTGCCAGCTCACCTTACCAAGAGACCCAGTACTTC. It yields the protein CASSPYQETQYF.

This clone was counted once. CDR3 sequence: CASSLAGQGAEAFF. CDR3 nucleotides: TGTGCCAGCAGCTTGGCGGGACAGGGAGCTGAAGCTTTCTTT. This chain connects TRBV4-2 to TRBJ1-1; 9 bases are a match to TRBD1. Unmatched junction bases numbered 7, after V lost 5 bases and J lost 6 bases. Germline V gene sequence: CDR1 LGHNA, CDR2 YNFKEQ. The CDR3 has 14 residues.

The chain joins TRBV27 to TRBJ1-5; D remains unclear. Germline CDR1 reads MNHEY; CDR2 reads SMNVEV (reference sequence). The CDR3 is made up of 13 amino acids. V dropped 10 bases and J dropped 0 bases, with 10 bases sitting between them. Written as DNA, the CDR3 is TGTGCCACCCGGCAGTATAGCAATCAGCCCCAGCATTTT. As protein: CATRQYSNQPQHF.

The chain joins TRBV28 to TRBJ2-5, with D tentatively TRBD2 (6 bases). Germline V gene lookup returns CDR1 MDHEN and CDR2 SYDVKM. The CDR3 loop spans 15 amino acids. V lost 2 bases to trimming and J lost 1 base, with 11 bases between them. CDR3 loop: CASSLRDWPQETQYF. The CDR3, as DNA: TGTGCCAGCAGTTTAAGGGACTGGCCCCAAGAGACCCAGTACTTC.

V gene TRBV6-5 combines with J gene TRBJ2-7, with TRBD2 identical over 10 bases. CDR1 is MNHEY and CDR2 is SVGAGI in the germline V gene. CDR3 size: 14 residues. After removal of 5 bases from V and 3 bases from J, the junction contained 4 bases not matched to a gene. The CDR3 nucleotides read TGTGCCAGCAGTCGACTAGCGGGTTACTACGAGCAGTACTTC. Protein sequence: CASSRLAGYYEQYF.

This clone appeared once. The V call is TRBV6-5, the J call TRBJ1-1; 7 bases match TRBD1. Germline V lookup: CDR1 MNHEY, CDR2 SVGAGI. The V segment lost 1 base and the J segment 5 bases; nucleotides outside the gene matches: 4. This CDR3 has 14 residues. CDR3 nucleotide sequence: TGTGCCAGCAGTTACTATGACAGGGAGACTGAAGCTTTCTTT. Residues: CASSYYDRETEAFF.

The chain has TRBV10-3 and TRBJ2-5; no definite D call. CDR3 length: 12 residues. Germline V lookup: CDR1 ENHRY, CDR2 SYGVKD. V was pared by 2 bases and J by 1 base, with 2 bases between. The CDR3 region has the DNA TGTGCCATCAGTGAGCCCCAAGAGACCCAGTACTTC. It codes for CAISEPQETQYF.

Here the CDR3 reads CSVEDHGGSYNEQFF. The CDR3 DNA is TGCAGCGTTGAAGATCACGGCGGGAGTTACAATGAGCAGTTCTTC. The chain recombines TRBV29-1 with TRBJ2-1, with TRBD2 identical over 7 bases. The germline V gene encodes CDR1 SQVTM and CDR2 ANQGSEA. The CDR3 runs 15 residues. J lost 4 bases, V lost 0 bases, and 6 bases had no gene match.

The chain recombines TRBV6-1 with TRBJ1-3; perhaps TRBD1 as D (6 bases). CDR3 length: 14 residues. Germline V lookup: CDR1 MNHNS, CDR2 SASEGT. V was shortened by 10 bases and J by 2 bases, with 15 bases between the two germline ends. The CDR3 spells CATAGTLTGNTIYF. Here the CDR3 DNA reads TGTGCCACCGCCGGGACACTGACTGGAAACACCATATATTTT.

The rearrangement uses TRBV5-5 and TRBJ1-2; 8 nucleotides line up with TRBD1. Trimming removed 0 bases from V and 2 bases from J; junction bases left unmatched: 3. Germline lookup yields CDR1 SGHKS and CDR2 YYEKEE (reference sequence). There are 15 residues in the CDR3. The CDR3 sequence: CASSLAGQANYGYTF. CDR3 sequence (DNA): TGTGCCAGCAGCTTGGCGGGACAGGCCAACTATGGCTACACCTTC.

This chain uses TRBV27 with TRBJ2-6; D perhaps matches TRBD2 (5 bases). Germline lookup yields CDR1 MNHEY and CDR2 SMNVEV (reference sequence). The germline V and J ends were trimmed by 7 bases and 0 bases, with 10 bases remaining between them. The CDR3 has 15 amino acids. The CDR3, as DNA: TGTGCCAGCACGATGAGGGACTCTGGGGCCAACGTCCTGACTTTC. It is translated as CASTMRDSGANVLTF.

The V call is TRBV27, the J call TRBJ1-4; a weak D match, TRBD1 (5 bases). Germline assignment: CDR1 MNHEY and CDR2 SMNVEV (reference sequence). V shed 3 bases and J shed 10 bases, with 15 bases lying between them. CDR3 length: 14 residues. The CDR3: CASSFGDGRGKLFF. The CDR3 DNA reads TGTGCCAGCAGTTTTGGGGACGGGAGGGGAAAACTGTTTTTT.

Of note for this clone: One end of the junction fails to match germline, which may point to a read error. The chain is built from TRBV30 and TRBJ2-3, with 12 bases lining up with TRBD2. The CDR3 covers 13 residues. CDR1 is GTSNPN, CDR2 SVGIG, per germline (reference sequence). The CDR3 sequence is CYGTSGSTDTQYF. CDR3 nucleotides: TGCTACGGGACTAGCGGGAGCACAGATACGCAGTATTTT.

The rearrangement uses TRBV5-4 and TRBJ1-1, with a weak D call TRBD1 (6 bases). The CDR3 length is 14 residues. Germline V lookup: CDR1 SGHNT, CDR2 YYREEE (reference sequence). Trimming left V 0 bases short and J 5 bases short, with 11 bases between. This CDR3 reads CASSLDRDVTEAFF. As DNA, the CDR3 is TGTGCCAGCAGCTTGGACAGGGACGTAACTGAAGCTTTCTTT.

This chain uses TRBV28 with TRBJ2-7, with D unclear. CDR1 is MDHEN, CDR2 SYDVKM, per germline. Trimming stripped 1 base from V and 3 bases from J, with 19 bases between. The CDR3 sequence is 17 residues long. CDR3: CASSLFASLRPNYEQYF. The CDR3 DNA reads as TGTGCCAGCAGTTTATTTGCCAGCCTAAGACCAAACTACGAGCAGTACTTC.

V is TRBV11-3 and J is TRBJ2-1; 7 nucleotides align to TRBD2. The CDR3 extends over 11 amino acids. CDR1 is SGHNT and CDR2 is YENEEA in the germline V gene. The ends lost 5 bases at V and 10 bases at J; junction bases unmatched: 2. The CDR3 loop is CASSLLAEQFF. CDR3 bases: TGTGCCAGCAGCCTACTAGCGGAGCAGTTCTTC.

The chain employs TRBV6-6 and TRBJ1-4, with no clear D. The CDR3 runs 14 residues. Germline-derived CDR1 and CDR2 are MNHNY and SVGAGI (reference sequence). The V end was cut by 4 bases, the J end by 7 bases, with 13 bases between. CDR3 nucleotides: TGTGCCAGCAGTTCCACTCCCTGGGGTGAAAAACTGTTTTTT. This translates into CASSSTPWGEKLFF.

This clone was counted once. This chain connects TRBV7-8 to TRBJ1-4; D may be TRBD1 (5 bases). V was cut by 0 bases and J by 4 bases, with 12 bases left in between. The CDR3 loop spans 16 amino acids. In germline, CDR1 is SGHVS, CDR2 FQNEAQ. The CDR3: CASSLAYGTFNEKLFF. DNA for the CDR3: TGTGCCAGCAGCTTAGCTTACGGGACCTTTAATGAAAAACTGTTTTTT.

The V call is TRBV18, the J call TRBJ2-1; D gene uncertain. Trimming removed 1 base at V and 7 bases at J, with 8 bases between. Germline loops: CDR1 KGHSH, CDR2 LQKENI. The CDR3 totals 13 residues. CDR3 loop: CASSPLSGNEQFF. DNA of the CDR3: TGTGCCAGCTCACCACTGTCCGGTAATGAGCAGTTCTTC.